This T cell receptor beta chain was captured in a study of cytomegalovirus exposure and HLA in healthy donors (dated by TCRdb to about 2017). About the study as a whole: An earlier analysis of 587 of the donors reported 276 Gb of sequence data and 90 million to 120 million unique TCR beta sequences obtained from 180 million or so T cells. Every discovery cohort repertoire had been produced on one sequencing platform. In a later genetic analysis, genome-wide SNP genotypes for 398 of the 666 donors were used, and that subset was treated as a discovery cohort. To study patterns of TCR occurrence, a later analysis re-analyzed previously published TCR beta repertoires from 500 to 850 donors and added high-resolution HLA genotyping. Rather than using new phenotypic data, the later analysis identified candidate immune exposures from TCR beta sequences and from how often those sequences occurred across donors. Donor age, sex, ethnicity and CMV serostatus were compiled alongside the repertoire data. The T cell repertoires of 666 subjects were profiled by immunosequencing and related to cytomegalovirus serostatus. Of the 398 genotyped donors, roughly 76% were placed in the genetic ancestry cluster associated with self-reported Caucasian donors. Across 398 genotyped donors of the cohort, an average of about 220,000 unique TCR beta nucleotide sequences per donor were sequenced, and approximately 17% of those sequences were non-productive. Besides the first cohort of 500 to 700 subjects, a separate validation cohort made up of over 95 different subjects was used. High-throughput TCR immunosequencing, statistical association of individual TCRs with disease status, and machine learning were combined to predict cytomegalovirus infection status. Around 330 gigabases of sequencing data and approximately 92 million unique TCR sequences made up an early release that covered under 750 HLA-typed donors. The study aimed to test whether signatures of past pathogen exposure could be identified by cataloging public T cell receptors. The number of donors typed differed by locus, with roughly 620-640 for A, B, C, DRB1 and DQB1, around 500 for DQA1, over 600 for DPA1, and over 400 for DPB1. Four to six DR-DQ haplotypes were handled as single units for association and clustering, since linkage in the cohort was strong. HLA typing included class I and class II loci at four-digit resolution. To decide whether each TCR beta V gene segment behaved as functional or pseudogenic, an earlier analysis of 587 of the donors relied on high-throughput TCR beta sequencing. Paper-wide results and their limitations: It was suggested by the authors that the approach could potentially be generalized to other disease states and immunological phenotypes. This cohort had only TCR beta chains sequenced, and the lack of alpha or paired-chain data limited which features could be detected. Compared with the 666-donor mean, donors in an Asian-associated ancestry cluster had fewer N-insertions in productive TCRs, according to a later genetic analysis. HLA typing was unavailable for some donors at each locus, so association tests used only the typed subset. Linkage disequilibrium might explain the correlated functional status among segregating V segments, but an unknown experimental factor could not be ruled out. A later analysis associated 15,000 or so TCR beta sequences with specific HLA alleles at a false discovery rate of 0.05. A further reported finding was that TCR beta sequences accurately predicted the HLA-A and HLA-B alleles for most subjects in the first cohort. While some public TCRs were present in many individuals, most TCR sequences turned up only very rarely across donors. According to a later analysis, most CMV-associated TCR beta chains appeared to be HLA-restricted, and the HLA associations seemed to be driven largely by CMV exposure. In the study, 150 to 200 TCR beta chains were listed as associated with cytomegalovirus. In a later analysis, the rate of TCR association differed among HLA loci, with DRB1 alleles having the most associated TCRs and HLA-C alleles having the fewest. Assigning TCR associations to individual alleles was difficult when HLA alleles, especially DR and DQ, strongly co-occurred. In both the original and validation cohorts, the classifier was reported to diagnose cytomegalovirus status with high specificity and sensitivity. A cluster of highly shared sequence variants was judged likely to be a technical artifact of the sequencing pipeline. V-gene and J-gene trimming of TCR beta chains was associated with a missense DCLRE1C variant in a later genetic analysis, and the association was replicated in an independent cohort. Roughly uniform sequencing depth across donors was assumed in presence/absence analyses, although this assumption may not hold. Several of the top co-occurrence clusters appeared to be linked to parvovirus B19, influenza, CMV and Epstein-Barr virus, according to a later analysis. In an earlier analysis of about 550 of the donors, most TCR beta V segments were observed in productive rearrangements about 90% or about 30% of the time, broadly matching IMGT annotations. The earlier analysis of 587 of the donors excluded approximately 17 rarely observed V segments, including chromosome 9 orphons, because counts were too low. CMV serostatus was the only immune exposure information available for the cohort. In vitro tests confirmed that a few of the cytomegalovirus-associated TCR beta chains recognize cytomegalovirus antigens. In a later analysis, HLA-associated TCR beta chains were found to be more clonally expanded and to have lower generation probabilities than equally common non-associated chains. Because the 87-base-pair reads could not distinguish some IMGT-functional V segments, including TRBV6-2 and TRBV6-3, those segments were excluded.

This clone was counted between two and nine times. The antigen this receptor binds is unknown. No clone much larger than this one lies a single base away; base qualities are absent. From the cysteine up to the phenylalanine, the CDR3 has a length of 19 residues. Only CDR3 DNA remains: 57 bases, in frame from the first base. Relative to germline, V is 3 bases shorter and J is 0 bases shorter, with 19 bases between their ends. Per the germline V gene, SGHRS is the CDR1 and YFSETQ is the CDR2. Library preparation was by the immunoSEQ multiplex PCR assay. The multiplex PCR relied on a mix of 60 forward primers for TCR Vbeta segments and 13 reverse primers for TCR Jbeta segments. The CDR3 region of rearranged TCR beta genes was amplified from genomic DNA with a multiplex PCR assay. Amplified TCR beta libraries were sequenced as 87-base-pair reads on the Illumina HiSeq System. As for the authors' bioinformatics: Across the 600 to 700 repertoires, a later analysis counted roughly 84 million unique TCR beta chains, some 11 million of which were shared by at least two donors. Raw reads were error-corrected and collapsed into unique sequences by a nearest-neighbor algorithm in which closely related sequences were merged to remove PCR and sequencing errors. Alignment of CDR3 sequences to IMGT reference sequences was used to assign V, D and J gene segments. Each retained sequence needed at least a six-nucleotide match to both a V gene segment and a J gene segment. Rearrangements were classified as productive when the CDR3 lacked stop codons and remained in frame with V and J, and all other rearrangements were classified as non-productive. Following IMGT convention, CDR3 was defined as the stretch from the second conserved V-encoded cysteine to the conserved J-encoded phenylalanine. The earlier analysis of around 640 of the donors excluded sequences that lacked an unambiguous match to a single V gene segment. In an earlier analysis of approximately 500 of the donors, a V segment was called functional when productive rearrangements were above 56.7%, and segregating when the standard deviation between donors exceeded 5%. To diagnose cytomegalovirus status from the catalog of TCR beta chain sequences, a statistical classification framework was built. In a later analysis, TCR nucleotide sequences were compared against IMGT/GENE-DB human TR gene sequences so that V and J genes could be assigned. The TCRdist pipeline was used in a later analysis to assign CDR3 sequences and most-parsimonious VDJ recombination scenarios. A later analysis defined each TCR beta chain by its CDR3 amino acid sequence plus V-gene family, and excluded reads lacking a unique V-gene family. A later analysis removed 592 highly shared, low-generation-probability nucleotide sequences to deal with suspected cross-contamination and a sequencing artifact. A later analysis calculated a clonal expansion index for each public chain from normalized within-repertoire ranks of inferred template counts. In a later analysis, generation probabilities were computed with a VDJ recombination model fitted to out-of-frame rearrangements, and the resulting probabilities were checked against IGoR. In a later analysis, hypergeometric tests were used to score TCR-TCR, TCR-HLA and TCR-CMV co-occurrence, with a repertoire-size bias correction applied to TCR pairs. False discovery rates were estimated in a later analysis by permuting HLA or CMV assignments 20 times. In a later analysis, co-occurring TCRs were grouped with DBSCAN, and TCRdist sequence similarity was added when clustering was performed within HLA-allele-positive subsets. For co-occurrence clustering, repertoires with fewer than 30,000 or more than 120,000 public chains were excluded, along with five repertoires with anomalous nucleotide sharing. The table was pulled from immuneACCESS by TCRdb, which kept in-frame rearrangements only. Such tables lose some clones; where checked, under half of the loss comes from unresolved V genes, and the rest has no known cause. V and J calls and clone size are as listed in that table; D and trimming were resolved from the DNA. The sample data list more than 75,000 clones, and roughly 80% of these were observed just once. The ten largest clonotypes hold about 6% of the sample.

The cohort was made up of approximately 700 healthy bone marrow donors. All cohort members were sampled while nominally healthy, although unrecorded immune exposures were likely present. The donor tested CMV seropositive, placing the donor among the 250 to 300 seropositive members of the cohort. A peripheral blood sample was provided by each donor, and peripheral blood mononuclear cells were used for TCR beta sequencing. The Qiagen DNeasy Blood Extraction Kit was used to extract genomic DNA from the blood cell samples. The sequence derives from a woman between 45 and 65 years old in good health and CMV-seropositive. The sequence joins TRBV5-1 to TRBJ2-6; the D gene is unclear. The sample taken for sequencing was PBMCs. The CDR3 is CASSSPLDTTFSGANVLTF. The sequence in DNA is TGCGCCAGCAGCTCGCCGCTCGACACAACATTCTCTGGGGCCAACGTCCTGACTTTC.